This T cell receptor beta chain was recorded in a study of shared clonotypes between healthy human individuals. The naive CD8 subset, CD45RO-negative cells positively selected for CCR7, excluded terminally differentiated effector memory CD45RA+ cells. Profiling relied on immunoSEQ multiplex PCR, and the TCRdb table lists in-frame clones only, not all of them. Among about 2 million clones listed, approximately 94% were seen once. The CDR3 covers 13 residues. V lost 9 bases and J 7 bases, leaving 19 bases between the germline ends. Germline V gene lookup returns CDR1 MNHEY and CDR2 SVGAGI. The chain has TRBV6-5 and TRBJ2-7, with a weak D call TRBD2 (6 bases). The clonotype originates from a young man in good health. Sequencing was carried out using naive CD8+ T cells sorted from blood. CDR3 sequence (DNA): TGTGCCAGGGAGGGGACGCGAACCCCGGAGCAGTACTTC. This translates into CAREGTRTPEQYF.